Listed here are 19 T cell receptor beta chains from one sample, sequenced in a study of shared T cell receptors in the human thymus (dated by TCRdb to the early 2020s). The library was prepared using the immunoSEQ multiplex PCR assay. TCRdb's version of the immuneACCESS table is confined to in-frame rearrangements and falls short of the full clone set. An unresolved V gene accounts for under half of the shortfall where checked; the remainder is of unknown origin. Across this sample there are 650,000 to 950,000 clones, with around 85% seen only once. Of the sample, more than 0.008% falls within the top ten clones. These data were likewise used in another study, on human thymus T cells.

Sequenced material: thymocytes. The receptor set was obtained from a girl less than two years old with a congenital heart defect. Donor details come from another sample of the same person, matched by shared clones.

A single count supports this clone. The chain is built from TRBV19 and TRBJ2-5, with TRBD1 matching over 9 bases. V was pared by 4 bases and J by 1 base, with 7 bases of the junction left unmatched. This CDR3 region has 16 residues. Germline CDR1 is LNHDA and CDR2 is SQIVND (reference sequence). CDR3 nucleotide sequence: TGTGCCAGTAGTACCCGGGACAGGGCAGTCCAAGAGACCCAGTACTTC. It codes for CASSTRDRAVQETQYF. The whole variable domain, filled in from reference TRBV19 and TRBJ2-5, reads DGGITQSPKYLFRKEGQNVTLSCEQNLNHDAMYWYRQDPGQGLRLIYYSQIVNDFQKGDIAEGYSVSREKKESFPLTVTSAQKNPTAFYLCASSTRDRAVQETQYFGPGTRLLVL.

For this clone: Other DNA sequences within the sample encode an identical CDR3. This sequence joins TRBV4-2 and TRBJ2-5; possibly TRBD2 for D (5 bases). Germline values: CDR1 LGHNA, CDR2 YNFKEQ. This CDR3 has 16 amino acids. V was cut by 4 bases and J by 1 base, with 16 bases left in between. The CDR3 DNA is TGTGCCAGCAGCCGACTTCTGGCTAGCTGCCAAGAGACCCAGTACTTC. Amino acid sequence: CASSRLLASCQETQYF.

This clone came up once. The rearrangement joins TRBV6-5 to TRBJ2-7; tentatively, D is TRBD2 (5 bases). Per the germline V gene, CDR1 is MNHEY and CDR2 is SVGAGI. CDR3 length: 13 amino acids. V shed 8 bases and J shed 3 bases, with 14 bases lying between them. The CDR3: CASSREAGYEQYF. CDR3 DNA sequence: TGTGCCAGCTCACGGGAAGCTGGCTACGAGCAGTACTTC.

This chain joins TRBV2 and TRBJ1-2; 12 bases map to TRBD1. Unmatched junction bases numbered 5, after V lost 4 bases and J lost 8 bases. CDR3 length: 14 amino acids. The germline gives CDR1 SNHLY, CDR2 FYNNEI. CDR3 region: CASSGGQGARGYTF. In DNA form, the CDR3 reads TGTGCCAGCAGTGGGGGACAGGGGGCGCGAGGCTACACCTTC.

The rearrangement joins TRBV5-4 to TRBJ1-1, with unresolved D. CDR3 length equals 11 residues. CDR1 and CDR2 (germline): SGHNT, YYREEE (reference sequence). The V end lost 2 bases, the J end lost 10 bases, and 9 bases lay between the germline ends. The CDR3, as DNA: TGTGCCAGCAGCTTATTGGAGGGAGCTTTCTTT. Translation gives CASSLLEGAFF.

This rearrangement joins TRBV5-1 to TRBJ2-7; D is ambiguous. The CDR3 totals 10 residues. Germline CDR1 reads SGHRS; CDR2 reads YFSETQ. Between the trimmed V and J ends, which lost 7 bases and 2 bases, there was a span of 4 bases. The CDR3 loop reads CASGTYEQYF. As DNA, the CDR3 is TGCGCCAGCGGCACCTACGAGCAGTACTTC.

V and J are TRBV7-2 and TRBJ1-2, with D possibly being TRBD1 (5 bases). The CDR3 is made up of 14 amino acids. The germline V gene has CDR1 SGHTA and CDR2 FQGNSA. The ends were cut back, 5 bases at V and 3 bases at J, with 13 bases in the middle. The CDR3 sequence is CASSIGREDYGYTF. The CDR3 DNA reads as TGTGCCAGCAGCATAGGCAGGGAGGACTATGGCTACACCTTC.

This chain connects TRBV15 to TRBJ1-6; no clear D. The germline V and J ends were trimmed by 2 bases and 1 base, with 12 bases remaining between them. The V gene's germline CDR1 is LNHNV and CDR2 YYDKDF (reference sequence). CDR3 length: 17 amino acids. CDR3 residues: CATSRQPRSSYNSPLHF. In DNA form, the CDR3 reads TGTGCCACCAGCAGACAACCCAGAAGTTCCTATAATTCACCCCTCCACTTT.

The chain recombines TRBV4-1 with TRBJ1-5; D may be TRBD1 (5 bases). This CDR3 contains 14 residues. Trimming cost V 0 bases and J 5 bases, with 8 bases left between them. Germline CDR1 reads MGHRA; CDR2 reads YSYEKL. The CDR3 nucleotides read TGCGCCAGCAGCCAAGAACAGGCTTATCAGCCCCAGCATTTT. Protein sequence: CASSQEQAYQPQHF.

This clone was seen a few times. The gene calls are TRBV29-1 and TRBJ2-1; D ambiguous. The ends were cut back, 7 bases at V and 7 bases at J, with 11 bases in the middle. This CDR3 is 11 amino acids long. Germline lookup yields CDR1 SQVTM and CDR2 ANQGSEA. CDR3 protein: CSATFQNEQFF. The CDR3 coding sequence is TGCAGCGCAACTTTTCAAAATGAGCAGTTCTTC.

This clone was counted a single time. The chain joins TRBV2 to TRBJ1-2; possible D gene TRBD1, 6 bases. The CDR3 is 13 amino acids. Germline V gene data show CDR1 as SNHLY and CDR2 as FYNNEI. V was pared by 9 bases and J by 7 bases, with 18 bases between. CDR3 coding DNA: TGTGCCAGGCGACCAGGGGTTGGATCTGGCTACACCTTC. The encoded protein is CARRPGVGSGYTF.

Written as DNA, the CDR3 is TGTGCCAGCAGCTCCCTCGGGGGACTCCACAATGAGCAGTTCTTC. Protein product: CASSSLGGLHNEQFF. This chain joins TRBV7-3 and TRBJ2-1, with a tentative D call TRBD2 (6 bases). V was shortened by 4 bases and J by 5 bases, with 15 bases between the two germline ends. The CDR3 totals 15 residues. Germline values: CDR1 SGHTA, CDR2 FQGTGA.

This chain links TRBV25-1 with TRBJ1-2; unclear D gene. The CDR3 covers 14 residues. V lost 2 bases, J lost 4 bases, and 11 bases lay in between. In germline, CDR1 is MGHDK, CDR2 SYGVNS. The DNA for the CDR3 is TGTGCCAGCAGTGAAAAGGAAGAGGTCTATGGCTACACCTTC. Its protein is CASSEKEEVYGYTF.

This chain uses TRBV7-3 with TRBJ2-3; 10 positions match TRBD2. Germline V gene sequence: CDR1 SGHTA, CDR2 FQGTGA. The V and J ends lost 4 bases and 4 bases, in that order; junction bases with no gene match: 5. The length of the CDR3 is 15 residues. The DNA of the CDR3 is TGTGCCAGCAGCTCCTCTAGCGGGGGTGCAGATACGCAGTATTTT. It encodes CASSSSSGGADTQYF.

The genes are TRBV19 and TRBJ2-7, with a possible D match to TRBD1 (5 bases). CDR1 and CDR2 (germline): LNHDA, SQIVND (reference sequence). The V end was cut by 8 bases, the J end by 5 bases, with 19 bases between. The CDR3 covers 14 residues. The CDR3 loop is CASSNSGFRDEQYF. CDR3 bases: TGTGCCAGTTCAAACTCCGGGTTCAGGGACGAGCAGTACTTC.

This clone occurred once. This chain joins TRBV12-5 and TRBJ1-2, with D uncertain. The CDR3 consists of 17 residues. Looked up from germline, CDR1 is LGHNT and CDR2 is FRNRAP. V was clipped by 2 bases and J by 0 bases, with 16 bases between them. Here the CDR3 DNA reads TGTGCTAGTGGTTTGACCCCGACGGACTCTGCTAACTATGGCTACACCTTC. This codes for CASGLTPTDSANYGYTF.

V and J are TRBV30 and TRBJ2-3, with D possibly matching TRBD2 (6 bases). Germline V gene sequence: CDR1 GTSNPN, CDR2 SVGIG (reference sequence). The V gene lost 0 bases and the J gene lost 5 bases, with 12 bases spanning the gap. This CDR3 comprises 14 residues. The CDR3 DNA follows: TGTGCCTGGAGTGTACGGAGGGGAAGAGATACGCAGTATTTT. Protein sequence: CAWSVRRGRDTQYF.

This clone was seen only once. The rearrangement joins TRBV28 to TRBJ1-5, with 8 bases fitting TRBD1. The germline CDR1 and CDR2 sequences are MDHEN and SYDVKM. The CDR3 totals 15 residues. Unmatched junction bases numbered 9, after V lost 8 bases and J lost 3 bases. The CDR3 DNA reads TGTGCCAGCCTTAAACAGGGGGGCATCAATCAGCCCCAGCATTTT. This gives the protein CASLKQGGINQPQHF. The full variable domain, with the rest looked up from reference TRBV28 and TRBJ1-5, is DVKVTQSSRYLVKRTGEKVFLECVQDMDHENMFWYRQDPGLGLRLIYFSYDVKMKEKGDIPEGYSVSREKKERFSLILESASTNQTSMYLCASLKQGGINQPQHFGDGTRLSIL.

The V call is TRBV19, the J call TRBJ1-4; TRBD1 matches 8 bases. Looked up from germline, CDR1 is LNHDA and CDR2 is SQIVND (reference sequence). The J segment lost 3 bases and the V segment lost 9 bases, leaving 12 bases of the junction unmatched. This CDR3 is built from 16 residues. CDR3 nucleotides: TGTGCCAGCAAGTGGACCAGGGGGCGAGCTAATGAAAAACTGTTTTTT. Translated, it gives CASKWTRGRANEKLFF.